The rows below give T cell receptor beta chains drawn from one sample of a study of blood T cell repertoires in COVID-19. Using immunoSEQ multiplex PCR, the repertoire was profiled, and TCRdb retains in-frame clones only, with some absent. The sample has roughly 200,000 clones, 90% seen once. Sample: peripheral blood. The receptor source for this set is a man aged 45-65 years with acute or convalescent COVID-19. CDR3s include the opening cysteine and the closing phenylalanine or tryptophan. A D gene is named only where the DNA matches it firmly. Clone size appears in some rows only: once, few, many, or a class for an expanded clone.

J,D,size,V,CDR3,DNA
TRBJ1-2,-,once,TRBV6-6,CASSGGGGTNYGYTF,TGTGCCAGCAGCGGCGGGGGGGGTACTAACTATGGCTACACCTTC
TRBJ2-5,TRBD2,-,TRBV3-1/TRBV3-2,CASSHSGLAGFQETQYF,TGTGCCAGCAGCCATAGCGGACTAGCGGGTTTTCAAGAGACCCAGTACTTC
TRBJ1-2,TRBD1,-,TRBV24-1,CATSETGDPYGYTF,TGTGCCACCAGTGAAACAGGGGATCCTTATGGCTACACCTTC
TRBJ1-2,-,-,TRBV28,CASGRGGLLKGYTF,TGTGCCAGCGGCCGGGGGGGTTTATTGAAGGGCTACACCTTC
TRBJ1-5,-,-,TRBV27,CASRAYSGNNQPQHF,TGTGCCAGCAGGGCCTACTCAGGTAACAATCAGCCCCAGCATTTT
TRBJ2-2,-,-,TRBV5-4,CASSLFDTTGELFF,TGTGCCAGCAGCTTGTTCGACACAACCGGGGAGCTGTTTTTT
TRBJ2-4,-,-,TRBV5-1,CASSPGQGNIQYF,TGCGCCAGCAGCCCTGGGCAGGGAAACATTCAGTACTTC
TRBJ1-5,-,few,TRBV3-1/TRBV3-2,CASSQDHSGNQPQHF,TGTGCCAGCAGCCAAGATCATTCGGGGAATCAGCCCCAGCATTTT
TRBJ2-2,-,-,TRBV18,CASSQSSGANTGELFF,TGTGCCAGCTCACAATCGTCCGGTGCGAACACCGGGGAGCTGTTTTTT
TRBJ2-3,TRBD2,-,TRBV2,CASSEEAGGPVDTQYF,TGTGCCAGCAGTGAAGAGGCGGGAGGGCCCGTGGATACGCAGTATTTT
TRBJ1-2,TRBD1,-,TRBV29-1,CSVQDRGTAGYTF,TGCAGCGTCCAGGACAGGGGAACGGCGGGCTACACCTTC
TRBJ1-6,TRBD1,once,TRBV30,CACPGQGFSPLHF,TGTGCCTGTCCGGGACAGGGTTTCTCACCCCTCCACTTT
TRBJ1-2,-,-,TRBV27,CASSLAGARGYTF,TGTGCCAGCAGTTTAGCAGGGGCGCGGGGCTACACCTTC
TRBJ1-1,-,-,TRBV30,CAWVRQRNTEAFF,TGTGCCTGGGTCCGACAGCGGAACACTGAAGCTTTCTTT
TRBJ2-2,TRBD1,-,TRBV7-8,CASSFRTRQGGTGELFF,TGTGCCAGCAGCTTTAGGACTCGACAGGGGGGCACCGGGGAGCTGTTTTTT
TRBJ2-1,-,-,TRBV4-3,CASSPKEGTNEQFF,TGCGCCAGCAGCCCGAAGGAGGGTACCAATGAGCAGTTCTTC
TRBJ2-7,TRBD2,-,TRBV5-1,CASSHPTSGNPYEQYF,TGCGCCAGCAGCCACCCTACTAGCGGGAACCCATACGAGCAGTACTTC
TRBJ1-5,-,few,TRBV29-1,CSVAVGPGRQPQHF,TGCAGCGTTGCGGTGGGTCCAGGGCGCCAGCCCCAGCATTTT
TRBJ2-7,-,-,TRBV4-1,CASSRGPSKAFQQYF,TGCGCCAGCAGCCGCGGGCCTTCAAAAGCCTTCCAGCAGTACTTC
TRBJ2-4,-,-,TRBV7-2,CASSSSGARQVLKNIQYF,TGTGCCAGCAGCTCCAGCGGTGCGAGACAGGTTCTCAAAAACATTCAGTACTTC
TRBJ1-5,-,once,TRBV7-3,CASSFFLGRTSNQPQHF,TGTGCCAGCAGTTTTTTTTTAGGGAGGACTAGCAATCAGCCCCAGCATTTT
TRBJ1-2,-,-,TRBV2,CASSEAQFYGYTF,TGTGCCAGCAGTGAAGCGCAGTTTTATGGCTACACCTTC
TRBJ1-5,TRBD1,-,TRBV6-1,CASSPGQVNQPQHF,TGTGCCAGCAGCCCCGGACAGGTTAATCAGCCCCAGCATTTT
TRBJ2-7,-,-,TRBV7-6,CASSSLAGASGYEQYF,TGTGCCAGCAGCTCCTTGGCGGGGGCAAGCGGGTACGAGCAGTACTTC
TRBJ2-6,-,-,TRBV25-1,CASDSSGANVLTF,TGTGCCAGCGACAGCTCTGGGGCCAACGTCCTGACTTTC
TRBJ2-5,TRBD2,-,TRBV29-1,CSVDRLAGGPQETQYF,TGCAGCGTTGATCGGCTAGCGGGGGGGCCACAAGAGACCCAGTACTTC
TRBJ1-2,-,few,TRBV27,CASSSINGAHRGYTF,TGTGCCAGCAGTTCCATTAATGGGGCGCATCGCGGCTACACCTTC
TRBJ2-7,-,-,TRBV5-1,CASTADSTSYEQYF,TGCGCCAGCACTGCGGACTCGACTTCCTACGAGCAGTACTTC
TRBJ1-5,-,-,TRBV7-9,CASSLLGEPQHF,TGTGCCAGCAGCTTACTAGGGGAGCCCCAGCATTTT